This T cell receptor beta chain was observed in a study of response to subunit inactivated influenza vaccine (dated by TCRdb to about 2018). Concerning the study at large: The study used deep quantitative T cell receptor repertoire profiling to track responses to a trivalent subunit inactivated influenza vaccine.

Library prep was done by RT-PCR. TCRdb records Illumina HiSeq 2500 as the sequencer. TCRdb trimmed public reads at Q25 via fastp, called clones via MiXCR and kept in-frame beta chains. Records with the same CDR3 protein are collapsed into one entry carrying the most frequent genes and DNA. Recorded for this sample are almost 600,000 distinct CDR3 sequences; 12% to 15% of them occurred a single time. The biggest ten clones account for roughly 11% of the sample. Results the study describes overall, beyond this receptor: According to the authors, only a limited number of new T cells may be recruited by each seasonal influenza vaccination.

A few counts support this clonotype. No cognate antigen has been identified for it. There are no base qualities to consult, and no much larger clone falls within one base. The germline V gene (reference sequence) provides CDR1 DFQATT and CDR2 SNEGSKA. The CDR3 sequence holds 14 residues, the cysteine and phenylalanine included. The entry retains the CDR3 DNA only, 42 bases that are in frame from base 1. Here V drops 7 bases and J drops 6 bases, and the junction holds 9 bases not matched to any gene. The sequence derives from a man aged 45-65 years who received an inactivated influenza vaccine. Donor details come from another sample of the same person, matched by shared clones. The V and J segments used are TRBV20-1 and TRBJ2-1, with 10 middle bases fitting TRBD2. This material consisted of PBMCs from blood, taken 11 to 12 days after vaccination. Read as DNA, the sequence is TGCAGTGGCCCAGCGGGAGGGCCCCTCAATGAGCAGTTCTTC. It translates to CSGPAGGPLNEQFF.